A single sample is the source of the 2 T cell receptor beta chains below, sequenced in a study of T cell responses to AZD1222 COVID-19 vaccine. Measured with immunoSEQ multiplex PCR; TCRdb has only the in-frame clones, and not every one. The repertoire holds fewer than 120,000 clones, with roughly 90% as singletons. Specimen: peripheral blood, collected 28 days after the second AZD1222 dose. Source of these receptors: an adult who received the AZD1222 COVID-19 vaccine.

The rearrangement links TRBV10-3 to TRBJ2-1; 10 bases map to TRBD2. V lost 5 bases, J lost 3 bases, and 10 bases stayed unmatched. Germline V gene lookup returns CDR1 ENHRY and CDR2 SYGVKD. The CDR3 covers 17 residues. The CDR3 DNA sequence: TGTGCCATCAGTCGCCGGGGTCTAGCGGGGGACTACAATGAGCAGTTCTTC. Translating gives CAISRRGLAGDYNEQFF.

The chain couples TRBV3-1 (or the pseudogene TRBV3-2) to TRBJ2-1, with D possibly TRBD1 on 5 matching bases. The CDR3 extends over 14 amino acids. Per the germline V gene, CDR1 is LGHDT and CDR2 is YNNKEL (reference sequence). Trimming shortened V by 1 base and J by 4 bases, and 8 bases separated the two germline ends. As DNA, the CDR3 is TGTGCCAGCAGCCAAGTACAGGAGTACAATGAGCAGTTCTTC. It encodes CASSQVQEYNEQFF.